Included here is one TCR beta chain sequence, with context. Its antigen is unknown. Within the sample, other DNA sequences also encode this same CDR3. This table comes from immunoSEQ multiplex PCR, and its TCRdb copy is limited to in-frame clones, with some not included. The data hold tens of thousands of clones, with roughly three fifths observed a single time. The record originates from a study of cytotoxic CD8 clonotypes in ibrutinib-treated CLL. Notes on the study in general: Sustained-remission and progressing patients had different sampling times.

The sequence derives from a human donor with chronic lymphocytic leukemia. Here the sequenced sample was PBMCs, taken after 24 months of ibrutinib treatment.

The CDR3 loop reads CASSPGTGAYEQYF. CDR3 coding DNA: TGTGCCAGCTCGCCCGGGACGGGTGCCTACGAGCAGTACTTC. The chain joins TRBV18 to TRBJ2-7; either TRBD1 or TRBD2 may supply D (5 bases each). The CDR3 has 14 amino acids. Germline loops: CDR1 KGHSH, CDR2 LQKENI. Trimming took 6 bases from V and 2 from J, leaving 14 bases between them.